This T cell receptor beta chain appears in the sequencing data of a study of PD-L1 blockade in urothelial cancer. About the research overall: Analyzed time points were 3 weeks (second dose) and 6 weeks after therapy began. Median T cell yield per blood sample was 110,000 to 150,000 cells.

TCRdb's table, derived via immunoSEQ multiplex PCR, lists solely in-frame clones and lacks some. The top ten clones hold roughly 6.1% of a sample with some 80,000 clones, roughly 87% of them seen once. The V gene lost 1 base and the J gene lost 7 bases, with 13 bases spanning the gap. Germline V gives CDR1 SGHVS, CDR2 FQNEAQ. The CDR3 is made up of 14 amino acids. The sequence derives from an older woman with urothelial cancer. Specimen: PBMCs, collected around atezolizumab (anti-PD-L1) treatment. The chain uses TRBV7-8 and TRBJ1-1, with TRBD1 as a possible D gene (5 bases). DNA of the CDR3: TGTGCCAGCAGCTTAGGGGGCGAGGAGAGTGAAGCTTTCTTT. It codes for CASSLGGEESEAFF.